This T cell receptor (beta chain) was recovered during a study of post-analysis software for immune sequencing data. Whole-study context: Clinical courses comprised relapsing-remitting, secondary progressive and progressive-relapsing multiple sclerosis. Whole-study findings and limits: Co-batched samples clustered tightly together by F measure. Controls significantly exceeded multiple sclerosis patients in normalized Chao1 diversity. Five or six TRBV segments, TRBV5-6, TRBV5-1 and TRBV20-1 among them, were found more frequent in patients than controls.

Unique molecular identifiers were carried by the TCR beta cDNA libraries. Input amounts of about 0.85 to 11 million T cells were used. These gave 500,000 or so cDNA molecules, so each molecule approximated one T cell. A single record per CDR3 protein comes from TCRdb applying MiXCR to the PCR reads. The sample shows around 400,000 distinct CDR3 sequences, about 39% of them seen only once. Details on this clonotype: Its target is not known.

The CDR3 sequence is 11 residues long. V gave up 1 base and J gave up 10 bases, with 7 bases separating them. Germline V gene lookup returns CDR1 SGHTA and CDR2 FQGNSA. This TCR was recovered from a girl aged 2 to 10 with multiple sclerosis. This sequence joins TRBV7-2 and TRBJ2-5; D unresolved. Material: blood. The CDR3 DNA is TGTGCCAGCAGCTTAGGCGGCAACCAGTACTTC. This translates into CASSLGGNQYF. Complete variable domain (other parts from reference TRBV7-2 and TRBJ2-5): GAGVSQSPSNKVTEKGKDVELRCDPISGHTALYWYRQSLGQGLEFLIYFQGNSAPDKSGLPSDRFSAERTGGSVSTLTIQRTQQEDSAVYLCASSLGGNQYFGPGTRLLVL.